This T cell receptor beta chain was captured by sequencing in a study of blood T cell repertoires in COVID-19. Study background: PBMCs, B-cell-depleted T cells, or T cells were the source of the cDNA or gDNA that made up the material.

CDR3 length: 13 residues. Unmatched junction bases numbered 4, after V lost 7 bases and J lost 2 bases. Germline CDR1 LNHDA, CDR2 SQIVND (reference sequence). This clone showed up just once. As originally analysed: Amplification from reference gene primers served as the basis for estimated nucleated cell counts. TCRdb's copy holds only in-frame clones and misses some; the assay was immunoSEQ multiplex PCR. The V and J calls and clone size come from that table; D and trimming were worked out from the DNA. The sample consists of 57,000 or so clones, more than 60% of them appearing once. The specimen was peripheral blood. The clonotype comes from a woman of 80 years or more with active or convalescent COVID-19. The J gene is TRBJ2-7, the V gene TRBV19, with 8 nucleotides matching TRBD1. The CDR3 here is CASKRTGTYEQYF. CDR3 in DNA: TGTGCCAGTAAGAGGACAGGGACCTACGAGCAGTACTTC.